This section outlines one T cell receptor beta chain sequence together with its context. Antigen unknown. Being one base from a much bigger clone, this may be a read error. The data were obtained in a study of Graves' ophthalmopathy and Graves' hyperthyroidism. The TCR beta CDR3 regions underwent amplification from RNA transcripts. An initial RT-PCR round employing HTBI primers preceded a second-round multiplex PCR. One entry per CDR3 protein, called by TCRdb with MiXCR from the multiplex PCR reads. Altogether about 50,000 distinct CDR3 sequences are present, approximately 50% being singletons, with the ten largest covering roughly 5%. Other autoimmune diseases, uncontrolled infections, pregnancy and lactation each led to patient exclusion. Diagnosis relied on clinical symptoms, serum thyroxine, TRAb, thyroid ultrasound and orbital computed tomography. General study points: Blood contained most expanded thyroid clonotypes exceeding 0.001 frequency.

CDR3 length equals 16 residues. In germline, CDR1 is MNHEY, CDR2 SVGEGT. J lost 4 bases, V lost 4 bases, and 7 bases had no gene match. This sequence originates from an adult woman with Graves' ophthalmopathy. The genes are TRBV6-2 or TRBV6-3 and TRBJ2-2; the match to TRBD2 covers 9 bases. Source material: peripheral blood. For the CDR3, the DNA is TGTGCCAGCAGTTGGACTAGCGAGAGGGCCACCGGGGAGCTGTTTTTT. It specifies CASSWTSERATGELFF.